This is a list of T cell receptor beta chains from one sample in a study of graft-versus-host responses after intestinal transplantation. Some clones are missing from TCRdb's copy, which holds only in-frame ones; the method was immunoSEQ multiplex PCR. The sample has tens of thousands of clones, roughly nine tenths seen once; the top ten hold approximately 0.5%. These TCRs' antigens remain unknown. Specimen: unstimulated CD8+ T cells sorted from spleen or lymph node cells, collected before intestinal transplant. These receptors were obtained from a human donor who received an intestinal transplant. Each CDR3 is given with its conserved first and last residue. D genes are given only for firm matches. Expanded clones are given a class, and other clones once, few, many or no size at all.

>TRBV13|TRBJ2-7|NA|NA
CASSLVSQEGSYEQYF
TGTGCCAGCAGCTTAGTGTCCCAGGAGGGGTCCTACGAGCAGTACTTC
>TRBV7-9|TRBJ2-5|NA|TRBD1
CASSGTGRPLPQETQYF
TGTGCCAGCAGCGGGACAGGTCGGCCCCTGCCCCAAGAGACCCAGTACTTC
>TRBV6-1|TRBJ1-1|NA|NA
CASRPTGGMNTEAFF
TGTGCCAGCAGACCCACAGGTGGGATGAACACTGAAGCTTTCTTT
>TRBV7-8|TRBJ1-2|NA|TRBD1
CASSAEQGSFYGYTF
TGTGCCAGCAGCGCCGAACAGGGGTCCTTCTATGGCTACACCTTC
>TRBV19|TRBJ2-1|NA|TRBD2
CASSRGTTSNEQFF
TGTGCCAGTAGTAGAGGGACTACCTCGAATGAGCAGTTCTTC
>TRBV9|TRBJ2-2|NA|TRBD2
CASSVGAGGTGELFF
TGTGCCAGCAGCGTAGGGGCGGGAGGAACCGGGGAGCTGTTTTTT
>TRBV11-2|TRBJ2-7|once|NA
CASSSGYEQYF
TGTGCCAGCAGCTCCGGGTACGAGCAGTACTTC
>TRBV9|TRBJ2-2|NA|NA
CASSPEGANTGELFF
TGTGCCAGCAGCCCCGAGGGGGCGAACACCGGGGAGCTGTTTTTT
>TRBV7-9|TRBJ1-5|NA|NA
CASSIHHQPQHF
TGTGCCAGCAGCATCCATCATCAGCCCCAGCATTTT
>TRBV4-1|TRBJ2-1|NA|TRBD2
CASSQDYSGGAYNEQFF
TGCGCCAGCAGCCAAGATTATAGCGGGGGGGCCTACAATGAGCAGTTCTTC
>TRBV4-1|TRBJ2-7|NA|NA
CASSQPRDIDEQYF
TGCGCCAGCAGCCAACCCAGGGATATCGACGAGCAGTACTTC
>TRBV2|TRBJ1-1|NA|NA
CASSDGGRTEAFF
TGTGCCAGCAGTGACGGGGGAAGAACTGAAGCTTTCTTT
>TRBV29-1|TRBJ2-7|NA|NA
CSFQGGSYEQYF
TGCAGCTTCCAGGGTGGGTCCTACGAGCAGTACTTC
>TRBV11-2|TRBJ2-7|NA|TRBD1
CASAPGQGAYEQYF
TGTGCCAGCGCGCCGGGACAGGGGGCGTACGAGCAGTACTTC
>TRBV7-9|TRBJ2-7|NA|TRBD1
CASSHTGGGSYEQYF
TGTGCCAGCAGCCACACAGGGGGAGGCTCCTACGAGCAGTACTTC
>TRBV15|TRBJ2-2|NA|NA
CATRLGGGELFF
TGTGCCACCAGGTTAGGGGGCGGGGAGCTGTTTTTT
>TRBV14|TRBJ1-1|NA|NA
CASSQKGLDEAFF
TGTGCCAGCAGCCAAAAAGGACTTGATGAAGCTTTCTTT
>TRBV7-9|TRBJ1-3|NA|TRBD1
CASSSTTGEIAPGNTIYF
TGTGCCAGCAGCTCCACGACAGGGGAAATTGCCCCTGGAAACACCATATATTTT
>TRBV11-2|TRBJ1-2|NA|TRBD1
CASSPSKVGQGYYGYTF
TGTGCCAGCAGCCCATCGAAGGTGGGACAGGGGTACTATGGCTACACCTTC
>TRBV4-1|TRBJ2-7|NA|TRBD2
CASSPQVTGGYEQYF
TGCGCCAGCAGCCCCCAAGTTACGGGGGGCTACGAGCAGTACTTC
>TRBV6-5|TRBJ2-7|NA|TRBD2
CASRGTGGTYYEQYF
TGTGCCAGCAGAGGGACCGGGGGGACTTACTACGAGCAGTACTTC
>TRBV2|TRBJ1-1|NA|NA
CASRSRENTEAFF
TGTGCCAGCAGGAGCAGGGAAAACACTGAAGCTTTCTTT
>TRBV15|TRBJ1-3|NA|NA
CATSPSGNTIYF
TGTGCCACCAGCCCGAGTGGAAACACCATATATTTT
>TRBV10-3|TRBJ2-1|NA|TRBD1
CAISESPDRVLRNEQFF
TGTGCCATCAGTGAGTCTCCGGACAGGGTCCTGAGGAATGAGCAGTTCTTC
>TRBV28|TRBJ1-2|NA|TRBD1
CASSSDRAGAYGYTF
TGTGCCAGCAGTTCCGACAGGGCCGGAGCCTATGGCTACACCTTC
>TRBV4-1|TRBJ1-1|NA|TRBD1
CASSQTQGENTEAFF
TGCGCCAGCAGCCAAACCCAGGGGGAGAACACTGAAGCTTTCTTT
>TRBV4-1|TRBJ2-3|NA|TRBD2
CASSRLPGLAGAGGTDTQYF
TGCGCCAGCAGCCGTCTTCCGGGACTAGCGGGGGCAGGGGGCACAGATACGCAGTATTTT
>TRBV30|TRBJ2-3|NA|TRBD2
CAWSVSGGALDTQYF
TGTGCCTGGAGTGTTAGCGGGGGGGCCCTAGATACGCAGTATTTT
>TRBV14|TRBJ1-1|once|NA
CASSQYQRGTEAFF
TGTGCCAGCAGCCAATACCAAAGAGGCACTGAAGCTTTCTTT
>TRBV4-1|TRBJ2-7|NA|TRBD2
CASSWREGRAYEQYF
TGCGCCAGCAGCTGGCGGGAGGGCCGGGCCTACGAGCAGTACTTC
>TRBV2|TRBJ2-7|NA|TRBD1
CASSTGTGFYEQYF
TGTGCCAGCAGTACCGGGACAGGGTTCTACGAGCAGTACTTC
>TRBV4-3|TRBJ1-2|NA|NA
CASSQVWGGGYGYTF
TGCGCCAGCAGCCAAGTCTGGGGGGGTGGGTATGGCTACACCTTC
>TRBV6-5|TRBJ1-1|NA|NA
CASINWGVNTEAFF
TGTGCCAGCATCAATTGGGGGGTGAACACTGAAGCTTTCTTT
>TRBV2|TRBJ2-4|NA|TRBD1
CASRETQGNYIQYF
TGTGCCAGCAGGGAGACACAGGGGAATTACATTCAGTACTTC
>TRBV18|TRBJ2-1|once|TRBD2
CASSPSSGSEIYDNEQFF
TGTGCCAGCTCACCATCCAGCGGGAGCGAAATATATGATAATGAGCAGTTCTTC
>TRBV6-1|TRBJ2-3|NA|NA
CASSMTPYTQYF
TGTGCCAGCAGTATGACTCCATATACGCAGTATTTT
>TRBV5-5|TRBJ2-5|NA|TRBD1
CASSLAVTGEWETQYF
TGTGCCAGCAGCTTGGCCGTTACAGGGGAATGGGAGACCCAGTACTTC
>TRBV6-6|TRBJ1-1|NA|NA
CASSYADMNTEAFF
TGTGCCAGCAGTTACGCGGATATGAACACTGAAGCTTTCTTT
>TRBV9|TRBJ2-3|NA|NA
CASSVEVSGRLGDTQYF
TGTGCCAGCAGCGTAGAGGTGTCGGGTCGCCTTGGAGATACGCAGTATTTT
>TRBV13|TRBJ2-3|NA|TRBD2
CASSTLAGGSTDTQYF
TGTGCCAGCAGCACCTTAGCGGGGGGTAGCACAGATACGCAGTATTTT
>TRBV7-9|TRBJ2-5|NA|NA
CASSHLGGVETQYF
TGTGCCAGCAGCCACCTCGGGGGTGTGGAGACCCAGTACTTC
>TRBV25-1|TRBJ2-7|once|TRBD1
CASSDTGARAEQYF
TGTGCCAGCAGTGATACAGGGGCAAGGGCCGAGCAGTACTTC
>TRBV29-1|TRBJ2-7|NA|NA
CSVEDRVGQTASYEQYF
TGCAGCGTTGAAGATCGAGTAGGACAAACGGCCTCCTACGAGCAGTACTTC
>TRBV4-1|TRBJ1-1|NA|NA
CASSQDMGQNTEAFF
TGCGCCAGCAGCCAAGATATGGGGCAGAACACTGAAGCTTTCTTT
>TRBV2|TRBJ2-1|NA|TRBD2
CASSESGLAGGSNEQFF
TGTGCCAGCAGTGAATCGGGACTAGCGGGGGGCTCCAATGAGCAGTTCTTC
>TRBV5-6|TRBJ2-7|once|NA
CASSPYIKNSYEQYF
TGTGCCAGCAGCCCTTACATAAAGAACTCCTACGAGCAGTACTTC
>TRBV2|TRBJ2-1|once|TRBD2
CANERAGGYNEQFF
TGTGCCAACGAAAGAGCGGGGGGGTACAATGAGCAGTTCTTC
>TRBV7-9|TRBJ1-1|NA|TRBD1
CASSFDRGTEAFF
TGTGCCAGCAGCTTCGACAGGGGCACTGAAGCTTTCTTT
>TRBV6-5|TRBJ1-4|NA|NA
CASSPRGGRNEKLFF
TGTGCCAGCAGTCCTCGGGGAGGGAGAAATGAAAAACTGTTTTTT
>TRBV28|TRBJ2-1|NA|NA
CASSYWASGGGEQFF
TGTGCCAGCAGTTACTGGGCCTCGGGCGGAGGTGAGCAGTTCTTC
>TRBV19|TRBJ2-3|NA|TRBD2
CASSIFGLAGSTDTQYF
TGTGCCAGTAGTATCTTTGGACTAGCGGGGAGCACAGATACGCAGTATTTT
>TRBV30|TRBJ1-1|NA|TRBD1
CAWSSGQGNTEAFF
TGTGCCTGGAGCTCCGGACAGGGGAACACTGAAGCTTTCTTT
>TRBV16|TRBJ2-5|NA|NA
CASSLLGASETQYF
TGTGCCAGCAGCCTTCTTGGGGCTTCCGAGACCCAGTACTTC
>TRBV7-8|TRBJ2-2|NA|TRBD2
CASSPASAGVTGELFF
TGTGCCAGCAGCCCGGCGAGTGCGGGAGTTACCGGGGAGCTGTTTTTT
>TRBV29-1|TRBJ1-3|NA|TRBD1
CSVRTGSGNTIYF
TGCAGCGTTCGGACAGGCTCTGGAAACACCATATATTTT
>TRBV15|TRBJ2-7|NA|TRBD1
CATSLGQGRYEQYF
TGTGCCACCAGTTTGGGACAGGGAAGGTACGAGCAGTACTTC
>TRBV30|TRBJ1-2|NA|TRBD1
CAWSEGQGNYGYTF
TGTGCCTGGAGTGAGGGACAGGGGAACTATGGCTACACCTTC
>TRBV7-9|TRBJ2-7|NA|TRBD1
CASSRGQGGIHEQYF
TGTGCCAGCAGCAGAGGACAGGGAGGCATCCACGAGCAGTACTTC
>TRBV6-1|TRBJ2-3|NA|NA
CASSEGGTSTDTQYF
TGTGCCAGCAGTGAAGGCGGGACTAGCACAGATACGCAGTATTTT